The 27 T cell receptor beta chains reported below all come from one sample, sequenced in a study of cytomegalovirus exposure and HLA in healthy donors. Primers included in the PCR were 60 Vbeta and 13 Jbeta primers. TCRdb's table, derived via immunoSEQ multiplex PCR, lists solely in-frame clones and lacks some. The sample includes 110,000 or so clones, about 80% of them seen just once. What was sequenced was PBMCs. Receptor source: a woman aged 45-65 years in good health and CMV-seropositive.

The rearrangement joins TRBV6-5 to TRBJ2-7, with D possibly being TRBD2 (6 bases). This CDR3 region has 13 residues. V lost 5 bases and J lost 2, with 10 bases in between. CDR1 and CDR2 from the germline V gene are MNHEY and SVGAGI. The CDR3 nucleotides are TGTGCCAGCAGTCCGGAGGGTCCCTACGAGCAGTACTTC. It codes for CASSPEGPYEQYF.

This chain joins TRBV5-6 and TRBJ2-5; D may be TRBD2 (5 bases). V lost 5 bases and J 4 bases, leaving 18 bases between the germline ends. CDR1 is SGHDT, CDR2 YYEEEE, per germline. CDR3 length equals 15 residues. CDR3 protein: CASRTTPTEGETQYF. The CDR3 DNA follows: TGTGCCAGCAGAACAACCCCAACCGAGGGAGAGACCCAGTACTTC.

The gene calls are TRBV4-1 and TRBJ1-2; D not resolved. CDR1 and CDR2 (germline): MGHRA, YSYEKL. CDR3 length: 14 amino acids. The ends were cut back, 0 bases at V and 7 bases at J, with 12 bases in the middle. The CDR3 nucleotides are TGCGCCAGCAGCCAAGATGGGAGGTTAAGTGGCTACACCTTC. This sequence encodes CASSQDGRLSGYTF.

This chain joins TRBV4-3 and TRBJ2-2; no clear D. The CDR3 is 15 amino acids. Germline-derived CDR1 and CDR2 are LGHNA and YSLEER. Trimming removed 0 bases at V and 1 base at J, with 6 bases between. Written as DNA, the CDR3 is TGCGCCAGCAGCCAAGATGCACAGAACACCGGGGAGCTGTTTTTT. It translates to CASSQDAQNTGELFF.

This chain uses TRBV9 with TRBJ1-5; TRBD1 is a possible D gene (5 bases). V was pared by 3 bases and J by 4 bases, with 11 bases between. The germline V gene encodes CDR1 SGDLS and CDR2 YYNGEE. The CDR3 spans 14 residues. CDR3 nucleotides: TGTGCCAGCAGCGCCGGGGGAGGGAATCAGCCCCAGCATTTT. Amino acid sequence: CASSAGGGNQPQHF. The entire variable domain, with the rest obtained from reference TRBV9 and TRBJ1-5, is as follows: DSGVTQTPKHLITATGQRVTLRCSPRSGDLSVYWYQQSLDQGLQFLIQYYNGEERAKGNILERFSAQQFPDLHSELNLSSLELGDSALYFCASSAGGGNQPQHFGDGTRLSIL.

The rearrangement joins TRBV5-1 to TRBJ2-7; 8 nucleotides line up with TRBD1. The CDR3 totals 14 residues. V lost 3 bases to trimming and J lost 3 bases; unmatched junction nucleotides: 5. Germline V gene data show CDR1 as SGHRS and CDR2 as YFSETQ. CDR3 region: CASSWTGRGYEQYF. The CDR3, as DNA: TGCGCCAGCAGCTGGACAGGGCGGGGCTACGAGCAGTACTTC.

This rearrangement joins TRBV18 to TRBJ2-2; D is possibly TRBD2 (6 bases). In germline, CDR1 is KGHSH, CDR2 LQKENI. This CDR3 is built from 17 residues. The germline V and J ends were trimmed by 2 bases and 4 bases, with 17 bases remaining between them. CDR3 amino acids: CASSPKLAPRGTGELFF. The CDR3 nucleotides are TGTGCCAGCTCACCAAAACTAGCTCCAAGAGGCACCGGGGAGCTGTTTTTT.

The chain joins TRBV6-5 to TRBJ2-1, with 10 bases identical to TRBD2. Germline V gene lookup returns CDR1 MNHEY and CDR2 SVGAGI. J lost 8 bases, V lost 2 bases, and 3 bases had no gene match. This CDR3 region has 14 residues. The CDR3 DNA sequence: TGTGCCAGCAGTTACCTAGCGGGAGTCCATGAGCAGTTCTTC. Amino acids: CASSYLAGVHEQFF.

The CDR3 reads CASSFKGDEQFF. The CDR3 DNA reads TGTGCCAGCAGCTTTAAGGGGGATGAGCAGTTCTTC. The V and J genes are TRBV5-6 and TRBJ2-1, with D possibly matching TRBD1 (6 bases). The V end was cut by 2 bases, the J end by 8 bases, with 8 bases between. The CDR3 is 12 residues long. The germline V gene encodes CDR1 SGHDT and CDR2 YYEEEE.

The V and J genes are TRBV11-3 and TRBJ2-7; 8 bases fit TRBD2. The CDR3 runs 14 residues. Germline-derived CDR1 and CDR2 are SGHNT and YENEEA. The trim removed 5 bases at V and 5 bases at J, leaving 8 bases unmatched. CDR3 bases: TGTGCCAGCAGCCCAGCGGGGGCCAGCGACGAGCAGTACTTC. Its translation is CASSPAGASDEQYF.

The CDR3 bases are TGTGCCAGCAGTTTTGGACAGGGAAAAGGAAATGAGCAGTTCTTC. Translated, it gives CASSFGQGKGNEQFF. The rearrangement uses TRBV6-5 and TRBJ2-1; 8 bases align to TRBD1. This CDR3 contains 15 residues. CDR1 MNHEY and CDR2 SVGAGI come from the germline V gene. J was trimmed by 7 bases and V by 4 bases; bases with no gene match: 9.

V is TRBV7-3 and J is TRBJ2-1, with D maybe TRBD2 (5 bases). The germline V gene has CDR1 SGHTA and CDR2 FQGTGA. V lost 2 bases to trimming and J lost 4 bases, with 6 bases between them. The CDR3 has 13 amino acids. CDR3: CASSLRGYNEQFF. DNA for the CDR3: TGTGCCAGCAGCTTACGGGGTTACAATGAGCAGTTCTTC.

J is TRBJ2-1 and V is TRBV5-4; a possible D gene is TRBD1 (5 bases). Trimming removed 4 bases from V and 1 base from J, with 9 bases in between. The CDR3 contains 14 residues. Germline V gene data show CDR1 as SGHNT and CDR2 as YYREEE (reference sequence). CDR3 DNA: TGTGCCAGCAGCCTGCAGGGATCCTACAATGAGCAGTTCTTC. Protein sequence: CASSLQGSYNEQFF.

The chain employs TRBV25-1 and TRBJ2-5; the D gene is possibly TRBD1 (6 bases). This CDR3 has 12 amino acids. V was cut by 7 bases and J by 4 bases, with 10 bases left in between. Germline CDR1 MGHDK, CDR2 SYGVNS. CDR3 DNA sequence: TGTGCCAGCACCAAAGGGGGAGAGACCCAGTACTTC. Its protein product is CASTKGGETQYF.

The chain has TRBV7-3 and TRBJ1-1; 7 nucleotides match TRBD1. CDR3 length: 13 residues. Germline-derived CDR1 and CDR2 are SGHTA and FQGTGA. Trimming took 4 bases from V and 4 from J; bases not matched to a gene: 3. CDR3 protein: CASSWDRTTEAFF. CDR3 sequence (DNA): TGTGCCAGCAGCTGGGACAGAACCACTGAAGCTTTCTTT. Variable domain in full (rest from reference TRBV7-3 and TRBJ1-1): GAGVSQTPSNKVTEKGKYVELRCDPISGHTALYWYRQSLGQGPEFLIYFQGTGAADDSGLPNDRFFAVRPEGSVSTLKIQRTERGDSAVYLCASSWDRTTEAFFGQGTRLTVV.

V is TRBV7-8 and J is TRBJ2-3, with 10 bases matching TRBD2. With V trimmed by 0 bases and J by 0 bases, 0 bases remained unmatched. The CDR3 length is 16 residues. Germline V lookup: CDR1 SGHVS, CDR2 FQNEAQ. CDR3 sequence reads: CASSLATSGSTDTQYF. Written as DNA, the CDR3 is TGTGCCAGCAGCTTAGCGACTAGCGGGAGCACAGATACGCAGTATTTT.

V gene TRBV5-4 combines with J gene TRBJ2-7; 11 nucleotides match TRBD1. Looked up from germline, CDR1 is SGHNT and CDR2 is YYREEE (reference sequence). The V and J ends lost 3 bases and 0 bases, in that order; junction bases with no gene match: 2. There are 15 residues in the CDR3. In DNA form, the CDR3 reads TGTGCCAGCAGCTGGGACAGGGGGAGCTCCTACGAGCAGTACTTC. Translation: CASSWDRGSSYEQYF.

This clone has a handful of counts. The gene calls are TRBV29-1 and TRBJ1-1; a possible D gene is TRBD1 (5 bases). The CDR3 contains 15 residues. V was pared by 5 bases and J by 1 base, with 17 bases between. The germline V gene encodes CDR1 SQVTM and CDR2 ANQGSEA. Here the CDR3 reads CSVTGGGRRNTEAFF. The CDR3 nucleotides are TGCAGCGTTACTGGGGGGGGACGGCGGAACACTGAAGCTTTCTTT.

This clone has a single count. The chain has TRBV18 and TRBJ2-7; D may be TRBD2 (5 bases). CDR3 size: 14 residues. Trimming cost V 2 bases and J 6 bases, with 14 bases left between them. CDR1 and CDR2 from the germline V gene are KGHSH and LQKENI. The CDR3 bases are TGTGCCAGCTCACCAGACCGGGGTCGGGGCGAGCAGTACTTC. Protein sequence: CASSPDRGRGEQYF.

The genes are TRBV7-2 and TRBJ2-3; a possible D gene is TRBD2 (6 bases). Deletions cut 5 bases from V and 4 bases from J, with 19 bases between. The germline V gene has CDR1 SGHTA and CDR2 FQGNSA. The CDR3 contains 16 residues. The CDR3 reads CASSPQEGRRADTQYF. The CDR3, as DNA: TGTGCCAGCAGCCCCCAGGAGGGCAGGAGGGCAGATACGCAGTATTTT.

The genes are TRBV5-6 and TRBJ2-5, with TRBD1 matching over 9 bases. Germline V gene data show CDR1 as SGHDT and CDR2 as YYEEEE. V trimming: 0 bases; J trimming: 5 bases; junction bases outside the gene matches: 5. CDR3 length equals 15 residues. The CDR3 coding sequence is TGTGCCAGCAGCTTGGGACAGGGGGGGCGTGAGACCCAGTACTTC. It codes for CASSLGQGGRETQYF.

The chain has TRBV15 and TRBJ1-3; a weak D match, TRBD1 (6 bases). CDR3 length: 15 residues. Germline lookup yields CDR1 LNHNV and CDR2 YYDKDF (reference sequence). V was cut by 0 bases and J by 4 bases, with 10 bases left in between. The CDR3 DNA follows: TGTGCCACCAGCAGAGATGGGGGCAGGGGAAACACCATATATTTT. This gives the protein CATSRDGGRGNTIYF.

This clone was recorded once. This chain connects TRBV5-4 to TRBJ2-6; 7 nucleotides align to TRBD2. The V gene's germline CDR1 is SGHNT and CDR2 YYREEE (reference sequence). Trimming at V came to 2 bases and at J to 3 bases, leaving 5 bases not matched to a gene. The CDR3 runs to 16 residues. CDR3 nucleotides: TGTGCCAGCAGCTTAGCGGGGCCTCGTGGGGCCAACGTCCTGACTTTC. It specifies CASSLAGPRGANVLTF.

The chain couples TRBV11-3 to TRBJ2-7, with 10 bases identical to TRBD1. With V trimmed by 5 bases and J by 9 bases, 4 bases remained unmatched. The CDR3 covers 12 residues. Germline V gives CDR1 SGHNT, CDR2 YENEEA. As DNA, the CDR3 is TGTGCCAGCAGCCCCGGGACAGGGGCGCAGTACTTC. Its protein is CASSPGTGAQYF.

The J gene is TRBJ1-2, the V gene TRBV6-1; possible D gene TRBD1, 5 bases. Germline CDR1 reads MNHNS; CDR2 reads SASEGT. The CDR3 is 14 residues long. V was pared by 3 bases and J by 6 bases, with 14 bases between. CDR3 region: CASSEFDSRHGYTF. CDR3 sequence (DNA): TGTGCCAGCAGTGAGTTTGACAGTCGCCATGGCTACACCTTC.

This clone was observed a few times. CDR3: CASSASGEQFF. The CDR3 DNA reads as TGTGCCAGCAGCGCTAGCGGGGAGCAGTTCTTC. V is TRBV11-2 and J is TRBJ2-1, with TRBD2 matching 8 bases. Germline CDR1 reads SGHAT; CDR2 reads FQNNGV. The CDR3 is made up of 11 amino acids. The ends lost 5 bases at V and 10 bases at J; junction bases unmatched: 1.

The rearrangement uses TRBV2 and TRBJ2-2; TRBD2 aligns across 10 bases. CDR1 is SNHLY, CDR2 FYNNEI, per germline. This CDR3 contains 18 residues. With V trimmed by 4 bases and J by 4 bases, 12 bases remained unmatched. The CDR3 DNA sequence: TGTGCCAGCAGTGCAATTGGGGGAGCGGGGGGGCCCACCGGGGAGCTGTTTTTT. Translated: CASSAIGGAGGPTGELFF.